These 21 T cell receptor beta chains were all obtained from the same sample, sequenced in a study of blood T cell repertoires in COVID-19. Produced via immunoSEQ multiplex PCR; TCRdb's table is partial and in-frame only. The top ten clones hold under 3% of a sample with 150,000 to 200,000 clones, roughly 84% of them seen once. Material: peripheral blood. These receptor sequences come from a human donor with acute or convalescent COVID-19. The donor label of this sample is uncertain.

V usage is TRBV5-5 and J usage is TRBJ2-7; 7 bases map to TRBD1. This CDR3 is 14 amino acids long. V trimming: 4 bases; J trimming: 3 bases; junction bases outside the gene matches: 7. The germline V gene has CDR1 SGHKS and CDR2 YYEKEE (reference sequence). Written as DNA, the CDR3 is TGTGCCAGCAGCCCCCGAGACAGGGACTACGAGCAGTACTTC. This gives the protein CASSPRDRDYEQYF.

CDR3 residues: CASSIWGRTEQYF. The CDR3 DNA sequence: TGTGCCAGTAGTATCTGGGGGCGCACCGAGCAGTACTTC. The chain combines TRBV19 with TRBJ2-7, with D perhaps TRBD1 (6 bases). Per the germline V gene, CDR1 is LNHDA and CDR2 is SQIVND (reference sequence). The germline V and J ends were trimmed by 3 bases and 6 bases, with 12 bases remaining between them. The CDR3 has 13 amino acids.

The chain uses TRBV19 and TRBJ1-2; the D is unclear. V was trimmed by 0 bases and J by 8 bases, leaving 28 bases between them. This CDR3 region has 19 residues. Germline CDR1 LNHDA, CDR2 SQIVND (reference sequence). The CDR3 loop is CASSIDDLSVGRTFGGYTF. CDR3 nucleotides: TGTGCCAGTAGTATAGATGATTTATCCGTTGGACGGACTTTTGGGGGCTACACCTTC.

The CDR3 coding sequence is TGTGCCAGCAACCCTAGACCCTCCCCGAACACTGAAGCTTTCTTT. Translation: CASNPRPSPNTEAFF. This rearrangement joins TRBV2 to TRBJ1-1; D is unresolved. In germline, CDR1 is SNHLY, CDR2 FYNNEI. The V gene lost 7 bases and the J gene lost 1 base, with 16 bases spanning the gap. CDR3 length: 15 amino acids.

The genes are TRBV2 and TRBJ2-3, with 7 bases that match TRBD1. The CDR3 extends over 16 amino acids. Losses at the gene ends were 5 bases for V and 2 bases for J; bases not matched to a gene: 10. Germline CDR1 reads SNHLY; CDR2 reads FYNNEI. The CDR3 nucleotides are TGTGCCAGCAGTCCCAGGGGGTACAGAGCCACAGATACGCAGTATTTT. Protein product: CASSPRGYRATDTQYF.

This sequence joins TRBV6-5 and TRBJ2-1, with TRBD2 matching over 13 bases. The CDR3 length is 15 residues. V was clipped by 6 bases and J by 7 bases; unmatched bases: 6. The germline V gene has CDR1 MNHEY and CDR2 SVGAGI. The CDR3 sequence is CASRDTSGRGNEQFF. CDR3 coding DNA: TGTGCCAGCAGAGACACTAGCGGGAGGGGGAATGAGCAGTTCTTC.

V gene TRBV10-3 combines with J gene TRBJ2-1, with 7 bases that match TRBD2. Germline V lookup: CDR1 ENHRY, CDR2 SYGVKD. This CDR3 spans 16 amino acids. V lost 0 bases to trimming and J lost 7 bases; unmatched junction nucleotides: 9. Written as DNA, the CDR3 is TGTGCCATCAGTGAGTCGATGGGGGGGATCGGGAATGAGCAGTTCTTC. It encodes CAISESMGGIGNEQFF.

The chain joins TRBV7-8 to TRBJ1-5, with 8 bases matching TRBD1. The V gene end was trimmed by 0 bases and the J gene end by 0 bases; junction bases not matched to a gene: 4. Per germline, CDR1 SGHVS and CDR2 FQNEAQ. There are 17 residues in the CDR3. CDR3 nucleotides: TGTGCCAGCAGCTTAGCTTGGGGACAGGTTAGCAATCAGCCCCAGCATTTT. Its translation is CASSLAWGQVSNQPQHF.

In DNA form, the CDR3 reads TGTGCCAGCAGCTTGGGACAGGGTAGTCGCAATCAGCCCCAGCATTTT. Residues: CASSLGQGSRNQPQHF. The chain couples TRBV5-6 to TRBJ1-5; 7 nucleotides align to TRBD1. This CDR3 comprises 16 residues. V was clipped by 0 bases and J by 2 bases; unmatched bases: 5. CDR1 is SGHDT and CDR2 is YYEEEE in the germline V gene.

The J gene is TRBJ1-6, the V gene TRBV19; D not certain. This CDR3 contains 15 residues. CDR1 is LNHDA and CDR2 is SQIVND in the germline V gene (reference sequence). V was pared by 5 bases and J by 6 bases, with 14 bases between. The chain's CDR3 is CASSPRREINSPLHF. DNA for the CDR3: TGTGCCAGTAGTCCCCGGCGGGAAATTAATTCACCCCTCCACTTT.

This chain links TRBV9 with TRBJ1-4; TRBD1 matches at 7 bases. Unmatched junction bases numbered 7, after V lost 0 bases and J lost 8 bases. The germline CDR1 and CDR2 sequences are SGDLS and YYNGEE. The length of the CDR3 is 15 residues. DNA of the CDR3: TGTGCCAGCAGCGTAGAAAGGGGGCCGACAGAAAAACTGTTTTTT. This codes for CASSVERGPTEKLFF.

The chain uses TRBV5-1 and TRBJ1-3; 10 bases are shared with TRBD1. The CDR3 is 19 amino acids. Germline assignment: CDR1 SGHRS and CDR2 YFSETQ. The V segment lost 3 bases and the J segment 0 bases; nucleotides outside the gene matches: 12. The CDR3 DNA sequence: TGCGCCAGCAGCTCGGCCGGGACAGGGGCCCACTTCTCTGGAAACACCATATATTTT. It yields the protein CASSSAGTGAHFSGNTIYF. The complete variable domain, with remaining parts taken from reference TRBV5-1 and TRBJ1-3, reads KAGVTQTPRYLIKTRGQQVTLSCSPISGHRSVSWYQQTPGQGLQFLFEYFSETQRNKGNFPGRFSGRQFSNSRSEMNVSTLELGDSALYLCASSSAGTGAHFSGNTIYFGEGSWLTVV.

V gene TRBV7-9 combines with J gene TRBJ2-1; possible D gene TRBD2, 6 bases. The V end lost 3 bases, the J end lost 10 bases, and 16 bases lay between the germline ends. Germline lookup yields CDR1 SEHNR and CDR2 FQNEAQ (reference sequence). The CDR3 has 14 amino acids. The CDR3 nucleotides are TGTGCCAGCAGCTTCGATAGCGGAACTAGGGAGCAGTTCTTC. It encodes CASSFDSGTREQFF.

The genes are TRBV5-1 and TRBJ2-5, with TRBD1 as a possible D gene (7 bases). The CDR3 sequence is 13 residues long. Germline CDR1 and CDR2: SGHRS and YFSETQ. The germline V and J ends were trimmed by 4 bases and 1 base, with 8 bases remaining between them. The CDR3 sequence is CASSQGGQETQYF. The CDR3 DNA sequence: TGCGCCAGCAGCCAGGGGGGCCAAGAGACCCAGTACTTC.

The CDR3, as DNA: TGCGCCAGCAGCTTGTGGACTATAGGAGACACCGGGGAGCTGTTTTTT. Its translation is CASSLWTIGDTGELFF. The chain joins TRBV5-1 to TRBJ2-2; D is perhaps TRBD2 (6 bases). With 1 base removed from V and 3 bases from J, the gap between germline ends came to 13 bases. Germline CDR1 SGHRS, CDR2 YFSETQ. The CDR3 covers 16 residues.

The rearrangement joins TRBV4-1 to TRBJ1-2, with a possible D match to TRBD1 (6 bases). Trimming removed 0 bases at V and 4 bases at J, with 9 bases between. CDR1 is MGHRA, CDR2 YSYEKL, per germline. This CDR3 contains 14 residues. This chain's CDR3 is CASSQERGIYGYTF. CDR3 in DNA: TGCGCCAGCAGCCAAGAAAGGGGGATCTATGGCTACACCTTC.

CDR3 nucleotides: TGTGCCATCAGTGAGGGGCGACTAGGCGAAAAACTGTTTTTT. Encoded protein: CAISEGRLGEKLFF. This chain connects TRBV10-3 to TRBJ1-4, with no clear D. V lost 2 bases to trimming and J lost 8 bases, with 12 bases between them. The CDR3 loop spans 14 amino acids. Germline lookup yields CDR1 ENHRY and CDR2 SYGVKD.

This clone came up once. The chain is built from TRBV3-1 (or the pseudogene TRBV3-2) and TRBJ2-1; 7 bases are a match to TRBD1. V gave up 1 base and J gave up 12 bases; unmatched junction bases: 9. This CDR3 comprises 14 residues. The germline V gene has CDR1 LGHDT and CDR2 YNNKEL (reference sequence). The DNA for the CDR3 is TGTGCCAGCAGCCAAGCCCCGGGACAGCCTAGGCAGTTCTTC. Its translation: CASSQAPGQPRQFF.

The rearrangement joins TRBV6-5 to TRBJ1-4; TRBD1 aligns across 9 bases. The CDR3 has 15 amino acids. Germline V gene lookup returns CDR1 MNHEY and CDR2 SVGAGI. J lost 4 bases, V lost 6 bases, and 6 bases had no gene match. The CDR3 DNA follows: TGTGCCAGCAGACTTACAGGGGGCATTAATGAAAAACTGTTTTTT. This encodes CASRLTGGINEKLFF.

The chain uses TRBV5-4 and TRBJ1-1; D is undetermined. The germline gives CDR1 SGHNT, CDR2 YYREEE (reference sequence). The CDR3 has 15 amino acids. V lost 2 bases to trimming and J lost 1 base, with 12 bases between them. The CDR3 spells CASSFRTGGNTEAFF. CDR3 DNA sequence: TGTGCCAGCAGCTTCCGAACGGGAGGGAACACTGAAGCTTTCTTT.

This chain links TRBV10-3 with TRBJ1-2, with D possibly being TRBD1 (5 bases). The ends were cut back, 8 bases at V and 8 bases at J, with 21 bases in the middle. Germline CDR1 is ENHRY and CDR2 is SYGVKD. The CDR3 sequence is 14 residues long. The CDR3 region has the DNA TGTGCCATCGAGCCGTACGGGGGATACTTCGGCTACACCTTC. Protein sequence: CAIEPYGGYFGYTF.